Each of the 17 T cell receptor beta chains below was sequenced from the same sample in a study of cytomegalovirus exposure and HLA in healthy donors. The PCR contained 60 Vbeta and 13 Jbeta primers. The protocol was immunoSEQ multiplex PCR, while the TCRdb copy is restricted to in-frame clones and leaves out a portion. The table has fewer than 85,000 clones, approximately 70% seen once. Sample: PBMCs. The receptor source for this set is a woman aged 35 to 49 in good health and CMV-seropositive.

V and J are TRBV4-1 and TRBJ2-7; tentative D call: TRBD2 (6 bases). This CDR3 comprises 15 residues. Trimming left V 0 bases short and J 7 bases short, with 16 bases between. Germline CDR1 is MGHRA and CDR2 is YSYEKL. The CDR3 sequence: CASSQDLDSGGEQYF. The DNA of the CDR3 is TGCGCCAGCAGCCAAGATTTAGATAGCGGTGGGGAGCAGTACTTC.

The V and J genes are TRBV4-2 and TRBJ2-1; D uncertain. V dropped 2 bases and J dropped 10 bases, with 15 bases sitting between them. From germline, CDR1 is LGHNA and CDR2 YNFKEQ. The CDR3 is made up of 14 amino acids. This CDR3 reads CASSQPLDFEEQFF. CDR3 coding DNA: TGTGCCAGCAGCCAACCCCTAGATTTCGAGGAGCAGTTCTTC.

This rearrangement joins TRBV11-2 to TRBJ1-6; perhaps TRBD1 as D (6 bases). The V gene's germline CDR1 is SGHAT and CDR2 FQNNGV. Deletions cut 5 bases from V and 13 bases from J, with 24 bases between. The CDR3 runs to 16 residues. The CDR3 sequence is CASSLPPGAATSPLHF. As DNA, the CDR3 is TGTGCCAGCAGCCTACCCCCAGGGGCAGCGACGAGTCCCCTCCACTTT.

V gene TRBV27 combines with J gene TRBJ2-2; the D is unclear. Germline-derived CDR1 and CDR2 are MNHEY and SMNVEV (reference sequence). The CDR3 totals 13 residues. V shed 4 bases and J shed 7 bases, with 10 bases lying between them. This CDR3 is CASSSKRSGELFF. CDR3 DNA: TGTGCCAGCAGTTCGAAACGGAGCGGGGAGCTGTTTTTT.

The chain links TRBV27 to TRBJ2-5; a possible D gene is TRBD1 (5 bases). The CDR3 has 14 residues. With 7 bases removed from V and 5 bases from J, the gap between germline ends came to 17 bases. Per the germline V gene, CDR1 is MNHEY and CDR2 is SMNVEV (reference sequence). DNA of the CDR3: TGTGCCAGCACCCAATCCAGGGATCATGAGACCCAGTACTTC. Its protein product is CASTQSRDHETQYF.

The V gene is TRBV10-2, the J gene TRBJ2-2; TRBD1 matches 7 bases. V gave up 3 bases and J gave up 6 bases; unmatched junction bases: 1. CDR1 is WSHSY and CDR2 is SAAADI in the germline V gene. This CDR3 region has 13 residues. The CDR3 here is CASSEQGSGELFF. The CDR3 bases are TGCGCCAGCAGTGAACAGGGGTCCGGGGAGCTGTTTTTT.

The chain links TRBV7-9 to TRBJ2-1; 9 positions match TRBD2. The CDR3 has 15 residues. Looked up from germline, CDR1 is SEHNR and CDR2 is FQNEAQ (reference sequence). The J segment lost 6 bases and the V segment lost 6 bases, leaving 9 bases of the junction unmatched. CDR3 amino acids: CASRRSGGIVNEQFF. In DNA form, the CDR3 reads TGTGCCAGCAGACGGAGCGGGGGGATCGTCAATGAGCAGTTCTTC.

V usage is TRBV5-8 and J usage is TRBJ1-2, with a tentative D call TRBD1 (5 bases). Looked up from germline, CDR1 is SGHTS and CDR2 is YDEGEE. CDR3 length equals 13 residues. The V gene lost 2 bases and the J gene lost 6 bases, with 11 bases spanning the gap. CDR3: CASSLKGRNGYTF. The CDR3 bases are TGTGCCAGCAGCTTAAAGGGGAGGAATGGCTACACCTTC.

This chain connects TRBV6-5 to TRBJ2-7; D might be TRBD2 (5 bases). The CDR3 length is 16 residues. The V and J ends lost 4 bases and 0 bases respectively, with 16 bases between them. Per germline, CDR1 MNHEY and CDR2 SVGAGI. In DNA form, the CDR3 reads TGTGCCAGCAGTTCCCTAGCCATCCTGGGCTCCTACGAGCAGTACTTC. Translation gives CASSSLAILGSYEQYF.

This clone was detected only a few times. The CDR3 DNA is TGTGCCAGCAGTAAGGCAGGGGGTCAGGACACTGAAGCTTTCTTT. Protein sequence: CASSKAGGQDTEAFF. The chain has TRBV5-6 and TRBJ1-1; 7 bases agree with TRBD1. V shed 5 bases, J shed 3 bases, and the junction held 10 bases outside the gene matches. Germline CDR1 and CDR2: SGHDT and YYEEEE. The CDR3 totals 15 residues.

The chain recombines TRBV30 with TRBJ1-1; 8 bases agree with TRBD1. Germline trimming cut 2 bases from V and 4 bases from J; bases unmatched to any gene: 3. The germline V gene encodes CDR1 GTSNPN and CDR2 SVGIG (reference sequence). The CDR3 runs to 13 residues. CDR3 in amino acids: CAWSKQGVTEAFF. In DNA form, the CDR3 reads TGTGCCTGGAGTAAACAGGGGGTCACTGAAGCTTTCTTT.

The genes are TRBV4-1 and TRBJ1-1, with D unresolved. The V end was cut by 0 bases, the J end by 3 bases, with 5 bases between. The germline gives CDR1 MGHRA, CDR2 YSYEKL. This CDR3 contains 13 residues. The CDR3 loop is CASSQDIYTEAFF. The CDR3 DNA reads as TGCGCCAGCAGCCAAGATATTTACACTGAAGCTTTCTTT.

The rearrangement uses TRBV19 and TRBJ1-2; 12 nucleotides align to TRBD1. Germline loops: CDR1 LNHDA, CDR2 SQIVND (reference sequence). This CDR3 is 18 amino acids long. The V gene end was trimmed by 0 bases and the J gene end by 8 bases; junction bases not matched to a gene: 13. The CDR3 reads CASSIDGSGTGGSWGYTF. The DNA for the CDR3 is TGTGCCAGTAGTATAGACGGATCCGGGACAGGGGGCTCTTGGGGCTACACCTTC.

This chain uses TRBV7-9 with TRBJ1-1, with D uncertain. Looked up from germline, CDR1 is SEHNR and CDR2 is FQNEAQ (reference sequence). The length of the CDR3 is 13 residues. Trimming left V 3 bases short and J 2 bases short, with 7 bases between. The CDR3 DNA follows: TGTGCCAGCAGCTTGGGTAGCAACACTGAAGCTTTCTTT. Translated, it gives CASSLGSNTEAFF.

There are a few counts of this clone. The V gene is TRBV30, the J gene TRBJ1-2; tentative D call: TRBD1 (5 bases). V lost 1 base and J 2 bases, leaving 8 bases between the germline ends. The V gene's germline CDR1 is GTSNPN and CDR2 SVGIG (reference sequence). The CDR3 has 13 amino acids. The DNA of the CDR3 is TGTGCCTGGAGTGGCAGGGCCAACTATGGCTACACCTTC. Its translation is CAWSGRANYGYTF.

The chain carries TRBV5-4 and TRBJ2-3; TRBD2 is a possible D gene (7 bases). CDR1 and CDR2 from the germline V gene are SGHNT and YYREEE (reference sequence). Trimming removed 4 bases from V and 1 base from J, with 13 bases in between. CDR3 length equals 15 residues. The CDR3 DNA reads as TGTGCCAGCAGCAGGGGGACTACGGGCACAGATACGCAGTATTTT. This translates into CASSRGTTGTDTQYF.

This chain uses TRBV27 with TRBJ2-7, with 8 positions matching TRBD1. The CDR3 loop spans 14 amino acids. V dropped 4 bases and J dropped 4; count of bases not matched to a gene: 6. From germline, CDR1 is MNHEY and CDR2 SMNVEV (reference sequence). This chain's CDR3 is CASSSWQGAYEQYF. DNA of the CDR3: TGTGCCAGCAGTTCTTGGCAGGGGGCTTACGAGCAGTACTTC.